The clone carrying this TCR beta chain was counted only a few times. Its antigen is unknown. The record originates from a study of cytomegalovirus exposure and HLA in healthy donors. General study results and limits: In an earlier analysis, most TCR beta V segments were productive about 87% or about 30% of the time.

Amplification used 60 Vbeta primers and 13 Jbeta primers. Sequencing was performed with immunoSEQ multiplex PCR; in TCRdb, only in-frame clones are kept and a portion is missing. The repertoire holds about 150,000 clones, with more than 60% as singletons. This TCR was sampled from a man between 18 and 29 years old in good health and CMV-seropositive. Material: PBMCs.

The CDR3: CASSELQVTGELFF. CDR3 DNA: TGTGCCAGCAGTGAACTTCAGGTCACCGGGGAGCTGTTTTTT. J is TRBJ2-2 and V is TRBV25-1; no firm D call. Trimming took off 2 bases at V and 4 bases at J, with 8 bases between the two ends. This CDR3 is 14 amino acids long. CDR1 and CDR2 (germline): MGHDK, SYGVNS.